What follows is one TCR beta chain and its context. In the authors' methods: Estimation of nucleated cell counts relied on the amplification of reference gene primers. The method was immunoSEQ multiplex PCR; TCRdb's version includes in-frame clones alone and lacks a portion of them. V and J calls plus clone size are reproduced from that table; the DNA served to infer D and trimming. Here the sample spans tens of thousands of clones, roughly 80% being singletons. This specimen comes from a study of blood T cell repertoires in COVID-19. The CDR3 spans 16 residues. Germline loops: CDR1 SEHNR, CDR2 FQNEAQ (reference sequence). Trimming removed 3 bases from V and 1 base from J, with 15 bases in between.

The chain joins TRBV7-9 to TRBJ2-5, with D perhaps TRBD2 (5 bases). The material sequenced was peripheral blood. The receptor comes from a human donor in a cohort sampled during active COVID-19. CDR3 amino acids: CASSFGSGKFQETQYF. In DNA, the CDR3 is TGTGCCAGCAGCTTCGGATCGGGAAAATTCCAAGAGACCCAGTACTTC.